In this sample, the clone carrying this T cell receptor (beta chain) turned up once. The germline V gene has CDR1 MNHEY and CDR2 SMNVEV (reference sequence). The trim removed 6 bases at V and 8 bases at J, leaving 5 bases unmatched. There are 14 residues in the CDR3. This sample was taken from a study of shared clonotypes between healthy human individuals. Study summary: Three men and two women, aged 18 to 49, were donors.

In the naive CD8 group, cells lacked CD45RO and were positively selected for CCR7, so terminally differentiated effector memory CD45RA+ cells were left out. Every donor was a Caucasian adult from Nashville, Tennessee. TCRdb's table, derived via immunoSEQ multiplex PCR, lists solely in-frame clones and lacks some. Of around 2,000,000 clones detected, 85% to 95% appear once; the ten largest clones hold 0.85% to 1.3%. Specimen: naive CD8+ T cells sorted from blood. The chain carries TRBV27 and TRBJ2-1, with 12 bases aligning to TRBD2. This sequence originates from a man between 18 and 29 years old in good health. CDR3 sequence: CASSQLAGGDEQFF. The CDR3 DNA is TGTGCCAGCAGCCAACTAGCGGGGGGAGATGAGCAGTTCTTC.